A single sample gave rise to the 15 T cell receptor beta chains below, sequenced in a study of identical twins. A single record per CDR3 protein comes from TCRdb applying MiXCR to the 5' RACE reads. This table holds 600,000 to 850,000 distinct CDR3 sequences, 15% to 20% found once. The sample also formed part of further work on T cells expressing NK-cell markers.

The sequencing sample was made of PBMCs. These receptors were obtained from a woman under 30 in good health.

A few counts support this clonotype. The chain uses TRBV5-4 and TRBJ2-1; D might be TRBD2 (5 bases). The ends were cut back, 0 bases at V and 5 bases at J, with 15 bases in the middle. The CDR3 totals 16 residues. Germline V gene data show CDR1 as SGHNT and CDR2 as YYREEE (reference sequence). The CDR3 loop is CASSLEAYTTNNEQFF. CDR3 nucleotide sequence: TGTGCCAGCAGCTTGGAGGCCTATACGACTAACAATGAGCAGTTCTTC.

This clonotype was observed a handful of times. This chain joins TRBV7-4 and TRBJ2-7; D is uncertain. Germline assignment: CDR1 SGHVT and CDR2 SQSDAQ. Trimming removed 5 bases from V and 0 bases from J, with 17 bases in between. The CDR3 length is 16 residues. The CDR3: CASSLLQDAASYEQYF. The CDR3, as DNA: TGTGCCAGCAGCCTCCTCCAGGACGCAGCCTCCTACGAGCAGTACTTC.

This clonotype turned up a few times. The rearrangement joins TRBV4-1 to TRBJ2-7, with 7 nucleotides matching TRBD1. CDR3 length: 13 residues. From germline, CDR1 is MGHRA and CDR2 YSYEKL. V lost 0 bases to trimming and J lost 7 bases; unmatched junction nucleotides: 3. CDR3 region: CASSQDRGREQYF. The CDR3 bases are TGCGCCAGCAGCCAAGATAGGGGGCGAGAGCAGTACTTC.

This clonotype was picked up a small number of times. This chain uses TRBV10-3 with TRBJ2-1, with D unclear. The CDR3 covers 16 residues. V lost 0 bases and J 7 bases, leaving 16 bases between the germline ends. Germline CDR1 reads ENHRY; CDR2 reads SYGVKD. The chain's CDR3 is CAISESNRAGMNEQFF. DNA of the CDR3: TGTGCCATCAGTGAGTCGAACCGGGCAGGCATGAATGAGCAGTTCTTC.

The chain joins TRBV9 to TRBJ2-3; D is possibly TRBD2 (6 bases). The CDR3 contains 17 residues. The germline V gene has CDR1 SGDLS and CDR2 YYNGEE. The ends were cut back, 0 bases at V and 0 bases at J, with 14 bases in the middle. CDR3 sequence: CASSVVFGGPSTDTQYF. In nucleotides, the CDR3 is TGTGCCAGCAGCGTAGTGTTCGGGGGACCTAGCACAGATACGCAGTATTTT.

The chain links TRBV6-2 or TRBV6-3 to TRBJ1-1, with 7 bases matching TRBD1. The length of the CDR3 is 12 residues. Per the germline V gene, CDR1 is MNHEY and CDR2 is SVGEGT. The junction had 9 bases not matched to a gene; V was cut back by 10 bases and J by 7 bases. CDR3 in DNA: TGTGCCACTGGGGGACAGCGACTTGAAGCTTTCTTT. It encodes CATGGQRLEAFF.

This clonotype has a handful of counts. The chain joins TRBV5-1 to TRBJ2-1; D is uncertain. Germline values: CDR1 SGHRS, CDR2 YFSETQ. V lost 4 bases and J 2 bases, leaving 10 bases between the germline ends. CDR3 size: 14 residues. In nucleotides, the CDR3 is TGCGCCAGCAGCCCGGAGTTAGCCTACAATGAGCAGTTCTTC. It translates to CASSPELAYNEQFF.

This clonotype was observed a few times. The rearrangement joins TRBV12-3 or TRBV12-4 to TRBJ2-3; D is undetermined. CDR3 length: 11 amino acids. With 8 bases removed from V and 8 bases from J, the gap between germline ends came to 11 bases. CDR3 region: CASSMQSTQYF. The CDR3 region has the DNA TGTGCCAGCTCGATGCAATCTACGCAGTATTTT.

The CDR3 DNA reads as TGTGCCAGCAGCCCCCACGGACAGGGGGGTTCCTACGAGCAGTACTTC. Its translation: CASSPHGQGGSYEQYF. This chain uses TRBV11-2 with TRBJ2-7; TRBD1 matches at 10 bases. The CDR3 sequence is 16 residues long. Germline V gives CDR1 SGHAT, CDR2 FQNNGV. Germline trimming cut 5 bases from V and 1 base from J; bases unmatched to any gene: 8. Together with reference TRBV11-2 and TRBJ2-7, the CDR3 gives the full variable domain: EAGVAQSPRYKIIEKRQSVAFWCNPISGHATLYWYQQILGQGPKLLIQFQNNGVVDDSQLPKDRFSAERLKGVDSTLKIQPAKLEDSAVYLCASSPHGQGGSYEQYFGPGTRLTVT.

V and J are TRBV20-1 and TRBJ2-7; 7 bases agree with TRBD2. Germline-derived CDR1 and CDR2 are DFQATT and SNEGSKA (reference sequence). Trimming cost V 3 bases and J 2 bases; bases outside gene matches: 7. There are 14 residues in the CDR3. In nucleotides, the CDR3 is TGCAGTGCTAGTTCGGCTAGCGGTACCTACGAGCAGTACTTC. It specifies CSASSASGTYEQYF.

V is TRBV4-1 and J is TRBJ2-2; TRBD1 might be the D (5 bases). The CDR3 is 13 amino acids. The V and J ends lost 1 base and 9 bases respectively, with 9 bases between them. The germline gives CDR1 MGHRA, CDR2 YSYEKL. The CDR3 here is CASSQGGYRELFF. The CDR3, as DNA: TGCGCCAGCAGCCAAGGGGGCTATAGGGAGCTGTTTTTT.

This clonotype was detected only a few times. CDR3 nucleotide sequence: TGTGCCAGCACCCCGGCCGTGGGCAACTATGGCTACACCTTC. It translates to CASTPAVGNYGYTF. This chain connects TRBV3-1 to TRBJ1-2, with D unresolved. Germline V lookup: CDR1 LGHDT, CDR2 YNNKEL (reference sequence). V shed 7 bases and J shed 2 bases, with 14 bases lying between them. CDR3 size: 14 residues.

V and J are TRBV6-5 and TRBJ2-2, with TRBD2 matching 12 bases. V lost 3 bases and J lost 5; bases outside the gene matches: 7. The germline V gene encodes CDR1 MNHEY and CDR2 SVGAGI. CDR3 size: 17 residues. CDR3 bases: TGTGCCAGCAGTTATTCCGGGACTAGCGGGTTTACCGGGGAGCTGTTTTTT. Protein sequence: CASSYSGTSGFTGELFF.

V gene TRBV12-3 or TRBV12-4 combines with J gene TRBJ2-7, with 11 bases lining up with TRBD1. The CDR3 consists of 14 residues. V shed 5 bases, J shed 5 bases, and the junction held 5 bases outside the gene matches. CDR3 amino acids: CASSIRTGGNEQYF. The CDR3 DNA reads TGTGCCAGCAGTATTCGGACAGGGGGCAACGAGCAGTACTTC.

There are a few counts of this clonotype. CDR3 sequence: CASTLTSGNTDTQYF. CDR3 nucleotide sequence: TGCGCCAGCACCCTGACTAGCGGGAACACAGATACGCAGTATTTT. The chain has TRBV5-1 and TRBJ2-3; 11 bases align to TRBD2. There are 15 residues in the CDR3. Germline loops: CDR1 SGHRS, CDR2 YFSETQ. V was pared by 6 bases and J by 2 bases, with 5 bases of the junction left unmatched.